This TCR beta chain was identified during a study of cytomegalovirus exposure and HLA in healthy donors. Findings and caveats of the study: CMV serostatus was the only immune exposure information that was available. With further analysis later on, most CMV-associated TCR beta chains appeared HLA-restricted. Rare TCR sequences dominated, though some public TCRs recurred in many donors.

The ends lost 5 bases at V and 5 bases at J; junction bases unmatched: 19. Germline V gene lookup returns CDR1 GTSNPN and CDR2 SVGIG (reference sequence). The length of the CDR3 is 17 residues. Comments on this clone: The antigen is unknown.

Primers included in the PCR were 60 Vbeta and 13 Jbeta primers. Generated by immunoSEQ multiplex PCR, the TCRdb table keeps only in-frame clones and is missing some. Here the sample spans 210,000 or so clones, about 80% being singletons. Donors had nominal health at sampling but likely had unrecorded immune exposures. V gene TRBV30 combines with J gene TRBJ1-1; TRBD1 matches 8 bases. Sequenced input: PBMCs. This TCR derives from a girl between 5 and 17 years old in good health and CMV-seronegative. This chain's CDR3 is CAWAPYQGARVVTEAFF. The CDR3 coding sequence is TGTGCCTGGGCCCCGTACCAGGGGGCTAGGGTGGTTACTGAAGCTTTCTTT.